Shown below are 13 T cell receptor beta chains from a single sample sequenced in a study of naive and memory T cell subsets. An equimolar mix of two oligonucleotides served as the beta constant-region primer for TRBC1 and TRBC2. The ligated cDNA underwent four PCR rounds using SP2 and nested alpha and beta constant-region primers. TCRdb called the UMI-ligation and nested PCR reads again in MiXCR, with one record for every CDR3 protein. In the table there are tens of thousands of distinct CDR3 sequences, over 9% of which are singletons. The sample was naive CD8+ T cells from blood. The receptor set was obtained from a human donor in good health.

Ten or more counts support this clonotype. The chain links TRBV2 to TRBJ1-5; D gene unclear. Looked up from germline, CDR1 is SNHLY and CDR2 is FYNNEI. The CDR3 runs 17 residues. V dropped 7 bases and J dropped 2 bases, with 21 bases sitting between them. The CDR3 spells CASNGQATSRGNQPQHF. The CDR3 nucleotides are TGTGCCAGCAACGGGCAGGCCACCTCGAGGGGCAATCAGCCCCAGCATTTT.

This clonotype was picked up many times. The V and J genes are TRBV19 and TRBJ2-1; 10 bases agree with TRBD2. From germline, CDR1 is LNHDA and CDR2 SQIVND (reference sequence). V shed 3 bases and J 8 bases; nucleotides not matched to a gene: 7. This CDR3 has 15 residues. CDR3 amino acids: CASSMSSGRAYEQFF. The CDR3 DNA reads TGTGCCAGTAGTATGTCGAGCGGGAGGGCCTATGAGCAGTTCTTC.

This clonotype occurred many times. V is TRBV27 and J is TRBJ2-7, with 9 bases aligning to TRBD2. This CDR3 region has 14 residues. Germline trimming cut 10 bases from V and 2 bases from J; bases unmatched to any gene: 9. Germline loops: CDR1 MNHEY, CDR2 SMNVEV (reference sequence). CDR3 region: CATQASGATYEQYF. The CDR3 DNA sequence: TGTGCCACCCAGGCTAGCGGGGCTACCTACGAGCAGTACTTC.

This clonotype was counted between two and nine times. V is TRBV2 and J is TRBJ2-1; D might be TRBD1 (5 bases). V dropped 6 bases and J dropped 9 bases, with 9 bases sitting between them. Germline values: CDR1 SNHLY, CDR2 FYNNEI. The CDR3 covers 11 residues. The DNA for the CDR3 is TGTGCCAGCAGCGGTAGGGGTGAGCAGTTCTTC. It translates to CASSGRGEQFF.

The rearrangement uses TRBV2 and TRBJ2-3, with 7 nucleotides matching TRBD2. With V trimmed by 0 bases and J by 5 bases, 11 bases remained unmatched. The CDR3 sequence is 17 residues long. Germline-derived CDR1 and CDR2 are SNHLY and FYNNEI. CDR3 protein: CASSEALRWGGKDTQYF. The DNA for the CDR3 is TGTGCCAGCAGTGAAGCGCTTCGATGGGGGGGAAAAGATACGCAGTATTTT.

This chain uses TRBV27 with TRBJ2-7, with a possible D match to TRBD2 (6 bases). The germline V gene has CDR1 MNHEY and CDR2 SMNVEV (reference sequence). This CDR3 contains 13 residues. V shed 5 bases and J shed 2 bases, with 10 bases lying between them. CDR3 in amino acids: CASSRGGAYEQYF. The CDR3 nucleotides are TGTGCCAGCAGTCGAGGAGGGGCCTACGAGCAGTACTTC.

The V and J genes are TRBV28 and TRBJ2-7, with 10 bases that match TRBD1. Germline V CDR1 and CDR2: MDHEN, SYDVKM. V lost 7 bases and J lost 5; bases outside the gene matches: 5. The length of the CDR3 is 13 residues. CDR3 DNA: TGTGCCAGCATTGACAGGGGGCACGACGAGCAGTACTTC. Amino acids: CASIDRGHDEQYF.

This chain uses TRBV30 with TRBJ2-3; 10 bases match TRBD1. Germline CDR1 reads GTSNPN; CDR2 reads SVGIG (reference sequence). The trim removed 6 bases at V and 4 bases at J, leaving 7 bases unmatched. This CDR3 region has 14 residues. The CDR3 bases are TGTGCCTGTACGGGACAGGGGATCGCAGATACGCAGTATTTT. The encoded protein is CACTGQGIADTQYF.

This chain links TRBV29-1 with TRBJ2-7; TRBD2 matches 7 bases. This CDR3 spans 15 amino acids. Germline V gives CDR1 SQVTM, CDR2 ANQGSEA. V was pared by 4 bases and J by 3 bases, with 12 bases of the junction left unmatched. The DNA of the CDR3 is TGCAGCGTTGGGGGGGGTGGACGGGATTACTACGAGCAGTACTTC. Its translation is CSVGGGGRDYYEQYF.

This clonotype has only a few counts. V usage is TRBV6-2 or TRBV6-3 and J usage is TRBJ2-1; D is unclear. V shed 2 bases and J shed 4 bases, with 24 bases lying between them. CDR1 is MNHEY, CDR2 SVGEGT, per germline. The length of the CDR3 is 19 residues. CDR3 region: CASSYPSDIGPAEYNEQFF. DNA for the CDR3: TGTGCCAGCAGTTACCCCTCCGATATTGGACCAGCTGAGTACAATGAGCAGTTCTTC.

This clonotype turned up a few times. The rearrangement links TRBV20-1 to TRBJ2-5; D is unclear. Germline V gene data show CDR1 as DFQATT and CDR2 as SNEGSKA (reference sequence). The length of the CDR3 is 13 residues. V lost 3 bases and J lost 1, with 9 bases in between. The CDR3 nucleotides read TGCAGTGCTAGTCCCGGCATCCAAGAGACCCAGTACTTC. This gives the protein CSASPGIQETQYF.

This clonotype was found a few times. The gene calls are TRBV29-1 and TRBJ2-1; 9 bases match TRBD2. The CDR3 runs to 14 residues. Per the germline V gene, CDR1 is SQVTM and CDR2 is ANQGSEA. With 6 bases clipped from V and 0 bases from J, the junction kept 3 bases outside the gene matches. CDR3 nucleotide sequence: TGCAGCGTCGATAGCGGGAGCTCCTACAATGAGCAGTTCTTC. The encoded protein is CSVDSGSSYNEQFF.

This clonotype was seen many times. The V gene is TRBV7-9, the J gene TRBJ2-1; D is unresolved. There are 11 residues in the CDR3. The germline V gene has CDR1 SEHNR and CDR2 FQNEAQ (reference sequence). V lost 3 bases to trimming and J lost 6 bases, with 3 bases between them. The CDR3 DNA is TGTGCCAGCAGCTTTTTCAATGAGCAGTTCTTC. Protein product: CASSFFNEQFF.